In its sample, the clone carrying this T cell receptor (beta chain) was seen a few times. After removal of 5 bases from V and 1 base from J, the junction contained 7 bases not matched to a gene. The germline CDR1 and CDR2 sequences are SEHNR and FQNEAQ (reference sequence). The CDR3 has 15 residues. The iRepertoire nested amplicon-rescue multiplex PCR amplified TCR alpha and beta CDR3s from RNA. TCRdb reanalysed the multiplex PCR reads using MiXCR and keeps one entry per CDR3 protein. Among roughly 100,000 distinct CDR3 sequences listed, 25% to 35% were seen once. This entry is derived from a study of glioma-infiltrating T cells.

The J gene is TRBJ2-5, the V gene TRBV7-9; 7 bases are shared with TRBD1. The TCR comes from a human donor with low-grade glioma or glioblastoma, undergoing nonglioma brain surgery, or in good health (not recorded which). Sequenced material: glioma tissue, nonneoplastic brain tissue, or PBMCs (not recorded which). Here the CDR3 DNA reads TGTGCCAGCAGCCGCCAGAGACAGGGCCAAGAGACCCAGTACTTC. Translated: CASSRQRQGQETQYF.